This T cell receptor (beta chain) was identified in a study of T cells expressing NK-cell markers. Study-level results: A handful of donors likewise had their CD3+CD56-NKG2C+ fraction led by these clonotypes.

TCRdb reanalyzed the 5' RACE reads and collapses them to one entry per CDR3 protein, without DNA. This table lists some 500,000 distinct CDR3 sequences. As concerns this clonotype: Its antigen is undetermined.

The receptor was derived from a woman in her 50s in good health. Input material: blood T cells: a sorted CD56 or NKG2C T cell subset, CD4+ or CD8+ T cells, or bulk PBMC T cells (not recorded which).

CDR3 in amino acids: CAISPGGEAFF. V is TRBV10-3 and J is TRBJ1-1; the D call of TRBD1 rests on TCRdb alone, since no DNA is present to check it. In germline, CDR1 is ENHRY, CDR2 SYGVKD. The CDR3 covers 11 residues.